The clone carrying this TCR beta chain was found a few times. Each cDNA molecule carried a unique molecular identifier. In TCRdb, the 5' RACE reads were re-called with MiXCR into one record per CDR3 protein. The data hold some 76,000 distinct CDR3 sequences, with about a sixth observed a single time. These data come from a study of early T cells in non-severe SARS-CoV-2 infection. Germline V gives CDR1 SGHTA, CDR2 FQGNSA. Trimming cost V 5 bases and J 2 bases, with 15 bases left between them. The CDR3 contains 15 residues. The clonotype originates from an adult who was a healthcare worker with PCR-confirmed SARS-CoV-2 infection or an uninfected control (not recorded which). Sequencing was performed on whole blood. The chain has TRBV7-2 and TRBJ1-2; TRBD1 is a possible D gene (5 bases). The CDR3 loop is CASSLRDAWNYGYTF. CDR3 DNA sequence: TGTGCCAGCAGCCTTAGGGACGCCTGGAACTATGGCTACACCTTC.